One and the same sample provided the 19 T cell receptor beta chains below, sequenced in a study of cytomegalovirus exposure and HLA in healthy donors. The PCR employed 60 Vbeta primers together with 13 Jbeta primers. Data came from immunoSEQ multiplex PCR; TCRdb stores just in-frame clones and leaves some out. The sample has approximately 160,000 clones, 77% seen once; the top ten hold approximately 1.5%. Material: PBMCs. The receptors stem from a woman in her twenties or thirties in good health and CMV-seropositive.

CDR3 DNA: TGTGCCACCTACCGGGCTAGCGGGAGGGCTGATACGCAGTATTTT. Its protein product is CATYRASGRADTQYF. This chain joins TRBV6-5 and TRBJ2-3; 12 bases are shared with TRBD2. With V trimmed by 10 bases and J by 6 bases, 11 bases remained unmatched. This CDR3 has 15 amino acids. Germline CDR1 is MNHEY and CDR2 is SVGAGI.

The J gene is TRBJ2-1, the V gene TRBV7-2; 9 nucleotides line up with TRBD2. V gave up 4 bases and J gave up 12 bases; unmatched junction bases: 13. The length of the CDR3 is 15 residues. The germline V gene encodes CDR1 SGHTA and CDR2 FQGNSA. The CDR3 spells CASSYLSGSAQLQFF. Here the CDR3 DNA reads TGTGCCAGCAGCTACCTTAGCGGGAGTGCACAACTGCAGTTCTTC.

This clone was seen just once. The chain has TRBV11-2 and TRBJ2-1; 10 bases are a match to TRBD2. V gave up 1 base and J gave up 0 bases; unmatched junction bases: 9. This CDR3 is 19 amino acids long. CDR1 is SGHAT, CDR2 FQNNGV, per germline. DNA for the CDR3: TGTGCCAGCAGCTTAGGTACTAGCGGGATCCTCGTCTCCTACAATGAGCAGTTCTTC. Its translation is CASSLGTSGILVSYNEQFF.

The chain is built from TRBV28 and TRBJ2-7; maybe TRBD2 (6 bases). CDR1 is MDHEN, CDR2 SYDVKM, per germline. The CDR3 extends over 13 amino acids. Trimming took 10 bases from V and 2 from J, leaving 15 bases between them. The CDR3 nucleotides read TGTGCCACCCACCGGGACTCCCCCTACGAGCAGTACTTC. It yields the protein CATHRDSPYEQYF.

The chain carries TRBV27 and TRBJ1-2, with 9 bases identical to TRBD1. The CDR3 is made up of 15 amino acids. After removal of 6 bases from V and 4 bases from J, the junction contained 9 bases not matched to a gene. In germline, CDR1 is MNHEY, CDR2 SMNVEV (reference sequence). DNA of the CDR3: TGTGCCAGCAGCCGAGGACAGGGGCCGGCCTATGGCTACACCTTC. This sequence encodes CASSRGQGPAYGYTF.

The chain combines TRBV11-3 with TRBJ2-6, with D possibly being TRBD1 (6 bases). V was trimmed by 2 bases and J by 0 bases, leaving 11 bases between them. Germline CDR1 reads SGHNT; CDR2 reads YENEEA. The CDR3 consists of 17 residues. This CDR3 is CASSLRTGISGANVLTF. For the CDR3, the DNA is TGTGCCAGCAGCTTAAGAACAGGGATCTCTGGGGCCAACGTCCTGACTTTC. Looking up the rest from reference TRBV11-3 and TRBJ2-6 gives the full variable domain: EAGVVQSPRYKIIEKKQPVAFWCNPISGHNTLYWYLQNLGQGPELLIRYENEEAVDDSQLPKDRFSAERLKGVDSTLKIQPAELGDSAVYLCASSLRTGISGANVLTFGAGSRLTVL.

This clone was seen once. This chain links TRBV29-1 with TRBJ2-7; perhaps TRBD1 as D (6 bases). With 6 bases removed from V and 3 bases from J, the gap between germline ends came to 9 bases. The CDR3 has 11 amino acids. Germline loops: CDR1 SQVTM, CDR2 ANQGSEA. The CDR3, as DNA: TGCAGCGTCGCGGACAGCTACGAGCAGTACTTC. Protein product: CSVADSYEQYF.

As DNA, the CDR3 is TGTGCCAGCAGCTCAGACAGGGGGGGAGCCCGATATGGCTACACCTTC. Its translation: CASSSDRGGARYGYTF. The chain has TRBV7-2 and TRBJ1-2; TRBD1 matches at 9 bases. The CDR3 covers 16 residues. The germline gives CDR1 SGHTA, CDR2 FQGNSA. V was clipped by 4 bases and J by 5 bases; unmatched bases: 11.

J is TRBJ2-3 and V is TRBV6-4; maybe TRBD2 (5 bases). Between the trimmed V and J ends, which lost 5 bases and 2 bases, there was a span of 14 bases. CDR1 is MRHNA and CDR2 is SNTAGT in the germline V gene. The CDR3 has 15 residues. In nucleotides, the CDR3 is TGTGCCAGCAGTCCCCTAGGACTCTTCACAGATACGCAGTATTTT. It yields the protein CASSPLGLFTDTQYF.

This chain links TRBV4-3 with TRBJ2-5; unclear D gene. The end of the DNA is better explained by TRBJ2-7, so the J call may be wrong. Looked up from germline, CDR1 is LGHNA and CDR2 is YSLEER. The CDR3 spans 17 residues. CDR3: CASSQTPRQDPPYEQYF. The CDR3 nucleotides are TGCGCCAGCAGCCAAACCCCACGCCAGGATCCTCCCTACGAGCAGTACTTC.

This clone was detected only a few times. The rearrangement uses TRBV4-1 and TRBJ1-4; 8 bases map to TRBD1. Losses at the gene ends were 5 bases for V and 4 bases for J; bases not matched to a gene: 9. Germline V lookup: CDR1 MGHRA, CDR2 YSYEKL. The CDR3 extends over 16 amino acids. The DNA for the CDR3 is TGCGCCAGCAGCTCGAACAGGGGGGCCGTTAATGAAAAACTGTTTTTT. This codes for CASSSNRGAVNEKLFF.

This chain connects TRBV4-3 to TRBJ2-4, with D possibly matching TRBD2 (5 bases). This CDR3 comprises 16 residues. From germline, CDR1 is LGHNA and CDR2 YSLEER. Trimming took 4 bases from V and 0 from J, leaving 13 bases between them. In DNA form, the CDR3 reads TGCGCCAGCAGCCCTAGTCCGGGATTAGCCAAAAACATTCAGTACTTC. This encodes CASSPSPGLAKNIQYF.

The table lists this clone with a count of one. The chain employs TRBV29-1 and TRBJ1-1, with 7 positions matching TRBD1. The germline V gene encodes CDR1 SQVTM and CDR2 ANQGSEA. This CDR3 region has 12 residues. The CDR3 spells CSSGQMNTEAFF. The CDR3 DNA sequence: TGCAGTTCGGGACAGATGAACACTGAAGCTTTCTTT.

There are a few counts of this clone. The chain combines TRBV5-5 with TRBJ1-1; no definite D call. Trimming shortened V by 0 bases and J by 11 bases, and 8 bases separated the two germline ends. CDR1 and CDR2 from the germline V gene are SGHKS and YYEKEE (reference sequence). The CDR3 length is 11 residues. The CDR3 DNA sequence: TGTGCCAGCAGCTTGGGTTCGGTTGCTTTCTTT. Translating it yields CASSLGSVAFF.

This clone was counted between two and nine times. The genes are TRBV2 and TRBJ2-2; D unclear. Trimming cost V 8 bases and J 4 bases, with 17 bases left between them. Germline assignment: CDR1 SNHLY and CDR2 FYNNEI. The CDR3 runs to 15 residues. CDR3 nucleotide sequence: TGTGCCAGCCGCGGAAATACCCCATTCACCGGGGAGCTGTTTTTT. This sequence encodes CASRGNTPFTGELFF.

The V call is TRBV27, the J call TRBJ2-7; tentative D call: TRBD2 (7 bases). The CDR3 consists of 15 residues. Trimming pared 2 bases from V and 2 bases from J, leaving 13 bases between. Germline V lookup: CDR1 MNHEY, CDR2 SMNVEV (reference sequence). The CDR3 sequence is CASSLEGEGPYEQYF. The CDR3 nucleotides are TGTGCCAGCAGTTTAGAGGGGGAGGGTCCCTACGAGCAGTACTTC.

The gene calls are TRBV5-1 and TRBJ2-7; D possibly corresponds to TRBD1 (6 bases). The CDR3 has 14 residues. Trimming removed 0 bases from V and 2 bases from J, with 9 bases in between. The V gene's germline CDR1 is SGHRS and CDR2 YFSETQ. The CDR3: CASSLVQGPYEQYF. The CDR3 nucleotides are TGCGCCAGCAGCTTGGTACAGGGCCCCTACGAGCAGTACTTC.

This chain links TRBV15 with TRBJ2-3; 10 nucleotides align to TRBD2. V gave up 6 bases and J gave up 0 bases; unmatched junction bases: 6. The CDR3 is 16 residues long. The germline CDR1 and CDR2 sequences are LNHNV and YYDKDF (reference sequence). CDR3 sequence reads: CATRAPGLASTDTQYF. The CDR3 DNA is TGTGCCACCAGAGCACCGGGACTAGCGAGCACAGATACGCAGTATTTT.

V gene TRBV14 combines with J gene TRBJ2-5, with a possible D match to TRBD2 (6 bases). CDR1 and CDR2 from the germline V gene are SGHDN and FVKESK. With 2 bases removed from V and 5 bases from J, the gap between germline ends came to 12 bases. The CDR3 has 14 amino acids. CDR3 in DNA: TGTGCCAGCAGCCAATTTCTAGCGAGGGAGACCCAGTACTTC. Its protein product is CASSQFLARETQYF.